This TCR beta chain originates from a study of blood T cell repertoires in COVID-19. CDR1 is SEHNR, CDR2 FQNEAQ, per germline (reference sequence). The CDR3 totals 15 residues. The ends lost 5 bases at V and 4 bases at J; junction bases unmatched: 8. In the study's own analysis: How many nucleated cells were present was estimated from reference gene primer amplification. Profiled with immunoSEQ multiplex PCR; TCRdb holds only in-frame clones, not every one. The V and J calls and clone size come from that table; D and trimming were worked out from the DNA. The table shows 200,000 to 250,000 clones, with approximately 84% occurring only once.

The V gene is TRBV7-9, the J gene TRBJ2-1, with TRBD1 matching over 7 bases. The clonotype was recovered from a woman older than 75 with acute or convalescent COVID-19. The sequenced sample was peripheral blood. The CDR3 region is CASSPLEGAYNEQFF. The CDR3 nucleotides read TGTGCCAGCAGCCCCCTAGAGGGGGCTTACAATGAGCAGTTCTTC.